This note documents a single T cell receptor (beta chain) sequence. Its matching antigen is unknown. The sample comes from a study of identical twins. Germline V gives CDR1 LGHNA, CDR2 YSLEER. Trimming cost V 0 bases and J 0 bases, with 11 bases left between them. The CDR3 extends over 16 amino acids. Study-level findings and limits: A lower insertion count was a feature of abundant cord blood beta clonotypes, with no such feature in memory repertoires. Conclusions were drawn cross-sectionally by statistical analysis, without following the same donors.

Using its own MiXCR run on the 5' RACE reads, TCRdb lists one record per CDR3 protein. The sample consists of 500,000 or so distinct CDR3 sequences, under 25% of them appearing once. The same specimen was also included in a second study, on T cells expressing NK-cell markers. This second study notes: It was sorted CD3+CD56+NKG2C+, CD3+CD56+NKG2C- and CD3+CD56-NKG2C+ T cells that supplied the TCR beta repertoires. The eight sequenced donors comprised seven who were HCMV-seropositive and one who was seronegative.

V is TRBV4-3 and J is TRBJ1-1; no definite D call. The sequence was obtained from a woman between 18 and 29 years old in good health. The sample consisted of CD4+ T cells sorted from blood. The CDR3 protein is CASSQDLGSMNTEAFF. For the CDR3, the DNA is TGCGCCAGCAGCCAAGATCTTGGCAGCATGAACACTGAAGCTTTCTTT.